These T cell receptor beta chains were read from a single sample in a study of blood T cells in healthy people across ages. TCRdb re-derived calls from the 5' RACE reads in MiXCR, one entry per CDR3 protein. Among hundreds of thousands of distinct CDR3 sequences, 29% were seen once, and the ten largest hold 17%. Sample: blood. The receptors here all came from a woman of 80 years or more in good health. CDR3s include the opening cysteine and the closing phenylalanine or tryptophan.

>16|TRBV4-3
CASSQDRRQDTGELFF
>12|TRBV15
CATSRQGQPQHF
>17|TRBV29-1
CSVEGLAGGPLGYEQYF
>12|TRBV30
CAWRQGPTEAFF
>16|TRBV24-1
CATSDSTGVVYNEQFF
>14|TRBV7-2
CASSSPDRGKGYTF
>14|TRBV4-1
CASSREGSYNEQFF
>16|TRBV20-1
CSARDGTRGGNSPLHF
>19|TRBV5-6
CASSSRLATVVENTDTQYF
>13|TRBV29-1
CSVEVTGTGELFF
>15|TRBV2
CASSPRGLGTDTQYF
>16|TRBV7-2
CASSLYGGLSTDTQYF
>13|TRBV20-1
CSAQAGLGNEQFF
>14|TRBV7-2
CASSLTRNTGELFF
>15|TRBV7-2
CASSWGSLNTGELFF
>16|TRBV12-3/TRBV12-4
CASSTGTGEAWETQYF
>16|TRBV7-9
CASSLMAGIRTDTQYF
>14|TRBV12-3/TRBV12-4
CASLPNGGRTEAFF
>15|TRBV6-1
CASSERAGGVVGYTF
>15|TRBV6-5
CASSYSVVGSYEQYF
>19|TRBV7-2
CASSIAGTSGGAGYNEQFF
>14|TRBV4-3
CASSLRTGGDEQFF
>16|TRBV4-1
CASSQIGTAVINTIYF
>13|TRBV2
CASTKLTDQPQHF
>15|TRBV5-1
CASSLAGTDQETQYF
>13|TRBV24-1
CATSDPAPGIQYF